The subject of this entry is one T cell receptor (beta chain). The antigen is not known. The data were obtained in a study of monozygotic twins with inflammatory bowel disease. TCRdb re-called the 5' RACE reads and gives one entry per CDR3 protein, without DNA. The repertoire table contains approximately 120,000 distinct CDR3 sequences. General study results and limits: Compared with healthy twins, IBD patients shared fewer clonotypes with others, especially with disease activity. Patient-specific immunosuppressive treatments may have made repertoires more variable.

The CDR3 spans 12 residues. Germline V CDR1 and CDR2: SNHLY, FYNNEI. This clonotype was obtained from a human donor with ulcerative colitis or Crohn's disease, or a healthy co-twin of an affected twin (not recorded which). The J gene is TRBJ2-5, the V gene TRBV2. Sequenced input: blood. Here the CDR3 reads CASSVSQETQYF.